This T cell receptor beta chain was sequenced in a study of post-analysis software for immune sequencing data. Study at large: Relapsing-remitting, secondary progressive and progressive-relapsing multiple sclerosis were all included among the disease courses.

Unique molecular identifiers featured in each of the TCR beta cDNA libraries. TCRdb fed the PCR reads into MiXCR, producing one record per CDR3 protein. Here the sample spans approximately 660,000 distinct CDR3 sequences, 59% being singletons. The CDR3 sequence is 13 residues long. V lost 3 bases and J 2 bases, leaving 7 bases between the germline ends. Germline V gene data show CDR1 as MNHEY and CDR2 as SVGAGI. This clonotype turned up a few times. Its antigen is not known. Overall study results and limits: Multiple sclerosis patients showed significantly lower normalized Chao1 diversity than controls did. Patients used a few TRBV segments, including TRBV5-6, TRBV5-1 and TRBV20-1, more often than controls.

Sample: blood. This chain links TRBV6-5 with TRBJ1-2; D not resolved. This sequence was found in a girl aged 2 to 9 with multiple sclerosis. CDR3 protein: CASSYAANYGYTF. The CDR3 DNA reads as TGTGCCAGCAGTTATGCGGCCAACTATGGCTACACCTTC.